The clone carrying this T cell receptor (beta chain) was counted only a few times. Antigen: not known. This may stem from a read error, because a much larger clone lies one nucleotide away. Trimming took 6 bases from V and 6 from J; bases not matched to a gene: 10. The CDR3 loop spans 15 amino acids. CDR1 is MNHNY and CDR2 is SVGAGI in the germline V gene (reference sequence). The sample originates from a study of neurological immune-mediated disorders. Findings and caveats of the study: None of the features examined (clinical or MRI) was associated with the multiple sclerosis repertoire cluster. Because no CDR3 amino acid sequences were shared across subjects by expanded clones, private repertoires were suggested in all groups.

The cDNA was generated through 5'RACE incorporating 10-nucleotide random UMIs. TCRdb used MiXCR to reprocess the 5' RACE reads, holding one entry per CDR3 protein. Of 40,000 or so distinct CDR3 sequences in the sample, roughly 2.5% were seen once. The rearrangement links TRBV6-6 to TRBJ2-2; TRBD2 matches at 7 bases. Sample: PBMCs. This clonotype originated in a young man with multiple sclerosis. CDR3: CASSHKVAGAGELFF. CDR3 DNA sequence: TGTGCCAGCAGCCATAAGGTCGCGGGAGCCGGGGAGCTGTTTTTT.